The rows below give T cell receptor beta chains drawn from one sample of a study of T cells in localized non-small cell lung cancer. Measured with immunoSEQ multiplex PCR; TCRdb has only the in-frame clones, and not every one. The sample contains about 61,000 clones, around 90% of which appear only once. The sample was peripheral blood, taken before any cancer treatment. The source of these receptors is a man aged 40 to 70 with stage I squamous cell lung carcinoma. The CDR3 runs from the conserved cysteine through the conserved F or W. The order of the fields is V gene, J gene, CDR3 protein.

TRBV6-5	-	CASRQGLAGVVEQYF
TRBV2	TRBJ2-7	CASRLAGGEQYF
TRBV18	TRBJ1-1	CASSSGSSTEAFF
TRBV5-1	TRBJ2-5	CASILTSGSRETQYF
TRBV27	TRBJ2-7	CASSLSGGVTYEQYF
TRBV5-7	TRBJ2-5	CASSLRRGQAQETQYF
TRBV6-5	TRBJ1-2	CASSYSIMGFYGYTF
TRBV29-1	TRBJ2-7	CSVVQGVRGYEQYF
TRBV19	TRBJ1-5	CASSRDRGGQEPQHF
TRBV7-3	TRBJ2-2	CASSPGRNANTGELFF
TRBV6-1	TRBJ2-7	CASSETGQGSREQYF
TRBV9	TRBJ2-7	CASSVVYSPEQYF
TRBV2	TRBJ2-5	CASSAHLAGETQYF
TRBV9	TRBJ2-7	CASSQSDSYEQYF
TRBV14	TRBJ1-1	CASSLSRTGGGAFF
TRBV6-1	TRBJ2-4	CASSERTGTNIQYF
TRBV25-1	TRBJ2-1	CASSVDRGPQFF
TRBV14	TRBJ1-5	CASSPDSNQPQHF
TRBV16	TRBJ2-1	CASSQSIWPPSSYNEQFF
TRBV19	TRBJ2-3	CASSSNRGSTDTQYF
TRBV28	TRBJ1-5	CASSLPDGLSNQPQHF
TRBV9	TRBJ2-3	CASSVAGGHNTDTQYF
TRBV19	TRBJ2-7	CASSFGDGEYEQYF
TRBV19	TRBJ2-7	CASSIDRNYEQYF
TRBV5-1	TRBJ2-3	CASSLKRAAGNLDTQYF
TRBV7-9	TRBJ2-7	CASSFTGVEQYF
TRBV7-3	TRBJ2-5	CASSFTGGETQYF
TRBV28	TRBJ1-2	CASIPGVGSGYTF
TRBV28	TRBJ2-1	CASSRTSGRAVTSYNEQFF
TRBV19	TRBJ2-5	CASSISYQETQYF
TRBV10-3	TRBJ2-7	CAIRTSGTSGSHEQYF
TRBV19	TRBJ1-5	CASSIGLGRVGNQPQHF
TRBV7-2	TRBJ2-1	CASSPNIGQFF
TRBV4-3	TRBJ1-4	CASSQVGTANEKLFF
TRBV5-4	TRBJ2-7	CASSDTTSGRAMQYF
TRBV28	TRBJ1-2	CATPGVSGYTF
TRBV19	TRBJ1-4	CASSSEREGQGAEKLFF
TRBV18	TRBJ1-4	CASSPSVRQGDEKLFF
TRBV15	TRBJ2-3	CATSRTTSTDTQYF
TRBV30	TRBJ2-2	CASPGLAVNGELFF
TRBV19	TRBJ2-3	CASRREEVDTQYF
TRBV10-3	TRBJ1-5	CAISEQGPGNQPQHF
TRBV28	TRBJ1-2	CASSQSEGAFYGYTF
TRBV9	TRBJ1-1	CASSPRTGQATEAFF
TRBV7-2	TRBJ2-1	CASSPRRANEQFF
TRBV4-3	TRBJ2-5	CASSQRQGRVQETQYF
TRBV28	TRBJ1-2	CASKGQSSNYGYTF
TRBV6-1	TRBJ1-5	CASSAYGQSNQPQHF
TRBV27	TRBJ1-5	CASSAGGEGSNQPQHF
TRBV5-1	TRBJ2-1	CASSWTTGGTKGEEQFF